The 21 T cell receptor beta chains below come from one sample, sequenced in a study of blood T cell repertoires in COVID-19. Sequencing used immunoSEQ multiplex PCR; TCRdb keeps in-frame clones, though not all of them. Of about 170,000 clones detected, approximately 80% appear once; the ten largest clones hold roughly 8.4%. Sequences were obtained from peripheral blood. These receptors were obtained from a woman at least 80 years old with COVID-19, enrolled during active disease.

The chain has TRBV12-5 and TRBJ2-1; a possible D gene is TRBD1 (5 bases). Trimming left V 6 bases short and J 6 bases short, with 12 bases between. Germline CDR1 is LGHNT and CDR2 is FRNRAP. The CDR3 spans 13 residues. CDR3 sequence reads: CASGPGSRNEQFF. The CDR3, as DNA: TGTGCTAGTGGACCAGGGTCACGCAATGAGCAGTTCTTC.

The chain couples TRBV15 to TRBJ2-3; 8 bases are a match to TRBD1. V trimming: 0 bases; J trimming: 7 bases; junction bases outside the gene matches: 9. There are 16 residues in the CDR3. The germline V gene encodes CDR1 LNHNV and CDR2 YYDKDF (reference sequence). CDR3 protein: CATSRDPRGQAHTQYF. CDR3 bases: TGTGCCACCAGCAGAGACCCTAGGGGACAGGCCCATACGCAGTATTTT. Full variable domain (missing parts from reference TRBV15 and TRBJ2-3): DAMVIQNPRYQVTQFGKPVTLSCSQTLNHNVMYWYQQKSSQAPKLLFHYYDKDFNNEADTPDNFQSRRPNTSFCFLDIRSPGLGDTAMYLCATSRDPRGQAHTQYFGPGTRLTVL.

This chain connects TRBV5-4 to TRBJ2-7, with 11 bases matching TRBD1. V lost 4 bases, J lost 1 base, and 4 bases stayed unmatched. The CDR3 is 15 residues long. CDR1 SGHNT and CDR2 YYREEE come from the germline V gene (reference sequence). In nucleotides, the CDR3 is TGTGCCAGCAGCGCCGGGACAGGGGGTTCCTACGAGCAGTACTTC. Encoded protein: CASSAGTGGSYEQYF. Drawing the rest from reference TRBV5-4 and TRBJ2-7, the complete variable domain is ETGVTQSPTHLIKTRGQQVTLRCSSQSGHNTVSWYQQALGQGPQFIFQYYREEENGRGNFPPRFSGLQFPNYSSELNVNALELDDSALYLCASSAGTGGSYEQYFGPGTRLTVT.

V is TRBV6-5 and J is TRBJ1-5; TRBD1 is a possible D gene (5 bases). CDR3 length: 15 residues. Between the trimmed V and J ends, which lost 2 bases and 2 bases, there was a span of 10 bases. CDR1 MNHEY and CDR2 SVGAGI come from the germline V gene. CDR3 coding DNA: TGTGCCAGCAGTTACCTGGGGCAGGGCAATCAGCCCCAGCATTTT. This codes for CASSYLGQGNQPQHF.

This clone was detected only once. The rearrangement joins TRBV21-1 to TRBJ1-2. TRBV21-1 is a known pseudogene. The CDR3 has 20 amino acids. In nucleotides, the CDR3 is TGTGCCAGCAGCAAGGGGGGGAGGGTGAGAATCCGAGATAAATTCTATGGCTACACCTTC. This codes for CASSKGGRVRIRDKFYGYTF.

The CDR3 here is CASSPTGLNTEAFF. The CDR3 DNA follows: TGTGCCAGCAGCCCAACAGGTCTGAACACTGAAGCTTTCTTT. This sequence joins TRBV13 and TRBJ1-1; possibly TRBD1 for D (5 bases). CDR1 and CDR2 (germline): PRHDT, FYEKMQ (reference sequence). Trimming took 5 bases from V and 0 from J, leaving 10 bases between them. CDR3 length: 14 amino acids.

The chain couples TRBV5-1 to TRBJ2-1; TRBD2 agrees at 8 bases. The CDR3 spans 16 residues. With V trimmed by 3 bases and J by 3 bases, 8 bases remained unmatched. Germline CDR1 and CDR2: SGHRS and YFSETQ. The CDR3 spells CASSWGSSGVYNEQFF. CDR3 nucleotides: TGCGCCAGCAGCTGGGGAAGTAGCGGGGTCTACAATGAGCAGTTCTTC.

The genes are TRBV19 and TRBJ1-1, with 9 bases matching TRBD1. The junction had 12 bases not matched to a gene; V was cut back by 8 bases and J by 5 bases. The CDR3 sequence is 15 residues long. Germline V gene sequence: CDR1 LNHDA, CDR2 SQIVND (reference sequence). CDR3 loop: CASRGLGQGGTEAFF. CDR3 coding DNA: TGTGCCAGTCGGGGCTTGGGACAGGGTGGGACTGAAGCTTTCTTT. The variable domain in full, with the rest retrieved from reference TRBV19 and TRBJ1-1, is DGGITQSPKYLFRKEGQNVTLSCEQNLNHDAMYWYRQDPGQGLRLIYYSQIVNDFQKGDIAEGYSVSREKKESFPLTVTSAQKNPTAFYLCASRGLGQGGTEAFFGQGTRLTVV.

The gene calls are TRBV18 and TRBJ1-1; D possibly corresponds to TRBD1 (6 bases). CDR1 is KGHSH, CDR2 LQKENI, per germline. CDR3 length: 15 amino acids. The V gene lost 4 bases and the J gene lost 3 bases, with 15 bases spanning the gap. CDR3 DNA: TGTGCCAGCTCACGCCAAGGGACACAGGACACTGAAGCTTTCTTT. Its translation: CASSRQGTQDTEAFF.

The chain recombines TRBV7-8 with TRBJ2-1; TRBD1 might be the D (5 bases). The V gene lost 5 bases and the J gene lost 8 bases, with 10 bases spanning the gap. The CDR3 sequence is 12 residues long. Germline V CDR1 and CDR2: SGHVS, FQNEAQ. The chain's CDR3 is CASSRVGHEQFF. Written as DNA, the CDR3 is TGTGCCAGCAGCCGGGTGGGGCATGAGCAGTTCTTC.

This chain connects TRBV9 to TRBJ2-5; 10 bases are a match to TRBD2. CDR3 length: 15 amino acids. Germline loops: CDR1 SGDLS, CDR2 YYNGEE. Trimming cost V 4 bases and J 4 bases; bases outside gene matches: 7. The CDR3, as DNA: TGTGCCAGCAGCCCCGTAGCGGGGGGAGGAGAGACCCAGTACTTC. This gives the protein CASSPVAGGGETQYF.

This clone was detected only once. V gene TRBV10-3 combines with J gene TRBJ2-2; 8 bases map to TRBD2. V shed 2 bases, J shed 4 bases, and the junction held 3 bases outside the gene matches. This CDR3 has 15 residues. The germline gives CDR1 ENHRY, CDR2 SYGVKD. The CDR3 region has the DNA TGTGCCATCAGTGAGCGGGGGGGCCGCACCGGGGAGCTGTTTTTT. Translating gives CAISERGGRTGELFF.

This chain uses TRBV7-2 with TRBJ2-7; 13 bases match TRBD2. The germline gives CDR1 SGHTA, CDR2 FQGNSA. Trimming cost V 6 bases and J 4 bases; bases outside gene matches: 6. The CDR3 runs to 15 residues. In DNA, the CDR3 is TGTGCCAGCAGAACACTAGCGGGAGGGCCGTACGAGCAGTACTTC. It encodes CASRTLAGGPYEQYF. The whole variable domain, filled in from reference TRBV7-2 and TRBJ2-7, reads GAGVSQSPSNKVTEKGKDVELRCDPISGHTALYWYRQSLGQGLEFLIYFQGNSAPDKSGLPSDRFSAERTGGSVSTLTIQRTQQEDSAVYLCASRTLAGGPYEQYFGPGTRLTVT.

The chain is built from TRBV20-1 and TRBJ1-2, with TRBD1 as a possible D gene (5 bases). The V gene's germline CDR1 is DFQATT and CDR2 SNEGSKA (reference sequence). This CDR3 region has 11 residues. V dropped 7 bases and J dropped 5 bases, with 11 bases sitting between them. In DNA, the CDR3 is TGCAGTGGTACAGGTAGATATGGCTACACCTTC. Translated, it gives CSGTGRYGYTF.

V gene TRBV5-1 combines with J gene TRBJ2-1; D may be TRBD2 (6 bases). Trimming took off 2 bases at V and 4 bases at J, with 13 bases between the two ends. This CDR3 comprises 15 residues. CDR1 is SGHRS, CDR2 YFSETQ, per germline. CDR3 sequence (DNA): TGCGCCAGCAGCTTAGTAGCGGAAAAGTACAATGAGCAGTTCTTC. Protein: CASSLVAEKYNEQFF.

This chain connects TRBV11-3 to TRBJ2-2; 8 bases match TRBD2. Germline V CDR1 and CDR2: SGHNT, YENEEA. The CDR3 is 15 amino acids. With 5 bases clipped from V and 0 bases from J, the junction kept 2 bases outside the gene matches. The CDR3 sequence: CASSQRESNTGELFF. Here the CDR3 DNA reads TGTGCCAGCAGCCAGCGGGAGTCGAACACCGGGGAGCTGTTTTTT.

V is TRBV5-1 and J is TRBJ2-5; weak D call: TRBD1 (6 bases). From germline, CDR1 is SGHRS and CDR2 YFSETQ. V was shortened by 4 bases and J by 5 bases, with 18 bases between the two germline ends. This CDR3 is built from 15 residues. Here the CDR3 DNA reads TGCGCCAGCAGCCTCTCGACCCGTAGGGGGGAGACCCAGTACTTC. Encoded protein: CASSLSTRRGETQYF. Variable domain in full (rest from reference TRBV5-1 and TRBJ2-5): KAGVTQTPRYLIKTRGQQVTLSCSPISGHRSVSWYQQTPGQGLQFLFEYFSETQRNKGNFPGRFSGRQFSNSRSEMNVSTLELGDSALYLCASSLSTRRGETQYFGPGTRLLVL.

This clone is termed medium-sized. The V gene is TRBV2, the J gene TRBJ1-1; D is uncertain. V gave up 5 bases and J gave up 1 base, with 11 bases separating them. Germline values: CDR1 SNHLY, CDR2 FYNNEI. This CDR3 contains 14 residues. In DNA form, the CDR3 reads TGTGCCAGCAGTTTGGAGGTTGGGAACACTGAAGCTTTCTTT. Amino acid sequence: CASSLEVGNTEAFF.

The rearrangement joins TRBV4-1 to TRBJ2-2; D is undetermined. V dropped 2 bases and J dropped 5 bases, with 3 bases sitting between them. Germline V gives CDR1 MGHRA, CDR2 YSYEKL. The CDR3 contains 12 residues. This CDR3 reads CASSQTTGELFF. Written as DNA, the CDR3 is TGCGCCAGCAGCCAAACAACCGGGGAGCTGTTTTTT.

The rearrangement joins TRBV5-1 to TRBJ2-1; 9 bases line up with TRBD1. Germline CDR1 and CDR2: SGHRS and YFSETQ. J was trimmed by 4 bases and V by 2 bases; bases with no gene match: 7. The CDR3 covers 16 residues. The CDR3 bases are TGCGCCAGCAGCTTACAGGGGGCAGGCGGTTACAATGAGCAGTTCTTC. Translated, it gives CASSLQGAGGYNEQFF.

DNA of the CDR3: TGCGCCAGCAGCTTGGGGGGGCCCACTGCAACTAATGAAAAACTGTTTTTT. Residues: CASSLGGPTATNEKLFF. The chain uses TRBV5-1 and TRBJ1-4, with a tentative D call TRBD1 (6 bases). The germline CDR1 and CDR2 sequences are SGHRS and YFSETQ. V dropped 0 bases and J dropped 0 bases, with 12 bases sitting between them. This CDR3 spans 17 amino acids.